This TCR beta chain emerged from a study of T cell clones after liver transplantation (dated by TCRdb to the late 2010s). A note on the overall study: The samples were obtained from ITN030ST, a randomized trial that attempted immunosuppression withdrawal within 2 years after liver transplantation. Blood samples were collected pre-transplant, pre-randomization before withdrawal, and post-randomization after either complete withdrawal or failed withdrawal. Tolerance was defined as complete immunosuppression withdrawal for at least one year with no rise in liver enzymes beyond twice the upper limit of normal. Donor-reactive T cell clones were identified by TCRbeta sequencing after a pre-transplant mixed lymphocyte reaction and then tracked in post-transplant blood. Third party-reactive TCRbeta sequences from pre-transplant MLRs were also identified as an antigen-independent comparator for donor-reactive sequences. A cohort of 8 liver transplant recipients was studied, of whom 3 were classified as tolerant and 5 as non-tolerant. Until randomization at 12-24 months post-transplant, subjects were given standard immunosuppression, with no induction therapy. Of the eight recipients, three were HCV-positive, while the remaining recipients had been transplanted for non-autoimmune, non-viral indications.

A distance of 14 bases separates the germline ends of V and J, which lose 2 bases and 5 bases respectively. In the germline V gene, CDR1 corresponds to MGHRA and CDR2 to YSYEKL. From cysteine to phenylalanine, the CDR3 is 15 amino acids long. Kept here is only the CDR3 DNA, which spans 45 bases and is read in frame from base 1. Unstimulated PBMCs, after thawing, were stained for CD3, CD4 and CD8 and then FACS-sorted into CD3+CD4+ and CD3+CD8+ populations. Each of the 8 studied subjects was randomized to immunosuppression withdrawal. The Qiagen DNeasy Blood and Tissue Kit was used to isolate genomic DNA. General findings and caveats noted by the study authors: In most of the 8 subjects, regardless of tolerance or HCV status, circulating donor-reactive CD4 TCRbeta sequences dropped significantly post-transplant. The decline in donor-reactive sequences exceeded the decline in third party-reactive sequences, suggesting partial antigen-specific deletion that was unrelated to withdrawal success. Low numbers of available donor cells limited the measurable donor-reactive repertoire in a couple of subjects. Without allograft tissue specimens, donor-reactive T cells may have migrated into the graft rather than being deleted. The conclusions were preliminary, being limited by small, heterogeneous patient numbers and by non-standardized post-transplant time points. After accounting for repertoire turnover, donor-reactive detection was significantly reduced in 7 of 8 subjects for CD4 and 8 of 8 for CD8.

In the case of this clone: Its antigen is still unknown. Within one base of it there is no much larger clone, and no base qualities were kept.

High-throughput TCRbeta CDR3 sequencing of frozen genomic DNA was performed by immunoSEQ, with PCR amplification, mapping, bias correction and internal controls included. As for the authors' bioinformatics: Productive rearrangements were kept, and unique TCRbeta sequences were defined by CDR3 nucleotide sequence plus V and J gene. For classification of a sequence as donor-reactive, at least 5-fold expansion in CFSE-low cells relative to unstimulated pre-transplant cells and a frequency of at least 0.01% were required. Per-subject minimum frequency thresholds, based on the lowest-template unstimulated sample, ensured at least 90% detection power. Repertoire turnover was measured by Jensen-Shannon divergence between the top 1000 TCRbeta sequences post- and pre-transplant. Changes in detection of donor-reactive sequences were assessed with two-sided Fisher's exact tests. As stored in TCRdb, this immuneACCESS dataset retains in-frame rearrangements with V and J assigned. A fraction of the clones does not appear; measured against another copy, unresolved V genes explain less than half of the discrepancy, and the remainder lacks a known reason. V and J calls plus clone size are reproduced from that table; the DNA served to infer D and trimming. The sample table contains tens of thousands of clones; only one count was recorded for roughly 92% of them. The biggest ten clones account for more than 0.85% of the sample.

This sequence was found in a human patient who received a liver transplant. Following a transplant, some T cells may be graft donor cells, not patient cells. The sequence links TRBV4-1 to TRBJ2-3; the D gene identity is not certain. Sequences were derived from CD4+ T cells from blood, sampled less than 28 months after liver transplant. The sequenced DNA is TGCGCCAGCAGCCAATTGTCTCAAACGGGAGATACGCAGTATTTT. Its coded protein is CASSQLSQTGDTQYF.